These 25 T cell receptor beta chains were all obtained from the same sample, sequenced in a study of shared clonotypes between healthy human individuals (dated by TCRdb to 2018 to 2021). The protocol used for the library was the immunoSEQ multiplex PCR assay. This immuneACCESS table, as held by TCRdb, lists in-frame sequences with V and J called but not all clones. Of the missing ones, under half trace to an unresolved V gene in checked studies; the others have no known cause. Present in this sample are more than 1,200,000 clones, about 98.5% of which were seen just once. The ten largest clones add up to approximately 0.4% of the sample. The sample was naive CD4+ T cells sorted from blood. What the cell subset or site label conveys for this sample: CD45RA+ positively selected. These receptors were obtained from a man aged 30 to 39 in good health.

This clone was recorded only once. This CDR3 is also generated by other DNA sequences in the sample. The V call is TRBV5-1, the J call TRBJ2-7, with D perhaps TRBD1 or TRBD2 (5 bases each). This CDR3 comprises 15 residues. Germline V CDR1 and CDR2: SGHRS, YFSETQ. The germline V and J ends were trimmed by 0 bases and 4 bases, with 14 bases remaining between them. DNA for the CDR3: TGCGCCAGCAGCTTGGCAGGGACGGGGTTATACGAGCAGTACTTC. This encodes CASSLAGTGLYEQYF.

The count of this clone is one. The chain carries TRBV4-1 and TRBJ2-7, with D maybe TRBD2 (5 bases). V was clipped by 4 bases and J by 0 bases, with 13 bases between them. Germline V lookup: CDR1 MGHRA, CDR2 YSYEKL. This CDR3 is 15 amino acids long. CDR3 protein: CASSPLWTASYEQYF. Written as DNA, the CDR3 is TGCGCCAGCAGCCCCCTGTGGACTGCCTCCTACGAGCAGTACTTC.

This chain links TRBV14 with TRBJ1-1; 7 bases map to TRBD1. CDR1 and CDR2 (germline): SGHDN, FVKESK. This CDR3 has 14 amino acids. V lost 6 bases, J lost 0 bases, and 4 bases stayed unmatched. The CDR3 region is CASRPGTVNTEAFF. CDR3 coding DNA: TGTGCCAGCAGACCCGGGACAGTGAACACTGAAGCTTTCTTT.

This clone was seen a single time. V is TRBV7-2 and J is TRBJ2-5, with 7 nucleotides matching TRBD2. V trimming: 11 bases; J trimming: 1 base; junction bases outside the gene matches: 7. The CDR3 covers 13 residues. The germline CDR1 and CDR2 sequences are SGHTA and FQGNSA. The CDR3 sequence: CARLAETQETQYF. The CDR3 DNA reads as TGTGCCCGTCTAGCGGAGACCCAAGAGACCCAGTACTTC. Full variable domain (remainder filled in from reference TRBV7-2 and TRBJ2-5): GAGVSQSPSNKVTEKGKDVELRCDPISGHTALYWYRQSLGQGLEFLIYFQGNSAPDKSGLPSDRFSAERTGGSVSTLTIQRTQQEDSAVYLCARLAETQETQYFGPGTRLLVL.

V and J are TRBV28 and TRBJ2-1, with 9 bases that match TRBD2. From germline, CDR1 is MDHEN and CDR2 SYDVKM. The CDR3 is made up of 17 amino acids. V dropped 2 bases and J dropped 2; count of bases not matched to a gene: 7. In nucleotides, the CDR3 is TGTGCCAGCAGTTTAGTAGGCGGGAGGGCCACCTACAATGAGCAGTTCTTC. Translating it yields CASSLVGGRATYNEQFF. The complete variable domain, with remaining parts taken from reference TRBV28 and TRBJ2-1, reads DVKVTQSSRYLVKRTGEKVFLECVQDMDHENMFWYRQDPGLGLRLIYFSYDVKMKEKGDIPEGYSVSREKKERFSLILESASTNQTSMYLCASSLVGGRATYNEQFFGPGTRLTVL.

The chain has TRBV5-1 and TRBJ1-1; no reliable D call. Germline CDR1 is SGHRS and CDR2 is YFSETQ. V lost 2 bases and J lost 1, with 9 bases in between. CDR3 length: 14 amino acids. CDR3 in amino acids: CASSFHGQNTEAFF. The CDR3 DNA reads TGCGCCAGCAGCTTTCACGGCCAGAACACTGAAGCTTTCTTT.

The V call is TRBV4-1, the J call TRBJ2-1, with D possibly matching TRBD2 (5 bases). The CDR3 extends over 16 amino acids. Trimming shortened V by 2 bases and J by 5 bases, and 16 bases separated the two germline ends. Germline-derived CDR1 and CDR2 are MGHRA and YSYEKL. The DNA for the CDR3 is TGCGCCAGCAGCCAATTAACTTGGGAGTATAACAATGAGCAGTTCTTC. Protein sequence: CASSQLTWEYNNEQFF.

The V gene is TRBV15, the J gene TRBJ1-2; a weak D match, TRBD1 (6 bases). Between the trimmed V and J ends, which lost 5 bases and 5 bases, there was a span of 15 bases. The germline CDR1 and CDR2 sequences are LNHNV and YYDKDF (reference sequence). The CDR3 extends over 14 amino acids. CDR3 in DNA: TGTGCCACCAGCGCGGGGGGCCAAGGGTATGGCTACACCTTC. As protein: CATSAGGQGYGYTF.

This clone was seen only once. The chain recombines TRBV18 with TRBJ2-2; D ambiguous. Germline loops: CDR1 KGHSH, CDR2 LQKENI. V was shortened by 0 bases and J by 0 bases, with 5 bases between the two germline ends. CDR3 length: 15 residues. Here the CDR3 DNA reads TGTGCCAGCTCACCACCTTCATCGAACACCGGGGAGCTGTTTTTT. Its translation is CASSPPSSNTGELFF.

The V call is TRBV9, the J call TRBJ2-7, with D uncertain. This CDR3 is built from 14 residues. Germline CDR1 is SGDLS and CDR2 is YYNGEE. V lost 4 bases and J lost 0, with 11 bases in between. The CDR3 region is CASSFSSASYEQYF. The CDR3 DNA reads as TGTGCCAGCAGCTTCTCCTCCGCCTCCTACGAGCAGTACTTC.

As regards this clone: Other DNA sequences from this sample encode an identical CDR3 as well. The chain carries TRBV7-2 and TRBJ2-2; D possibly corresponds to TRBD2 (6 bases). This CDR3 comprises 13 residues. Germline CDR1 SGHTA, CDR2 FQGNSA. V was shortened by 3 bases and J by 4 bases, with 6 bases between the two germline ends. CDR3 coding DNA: TGTGCCAGCAGCTTGGGGGGCACCGGGGAGCTGTTTTTT. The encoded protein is CASSLGGTGELFF.

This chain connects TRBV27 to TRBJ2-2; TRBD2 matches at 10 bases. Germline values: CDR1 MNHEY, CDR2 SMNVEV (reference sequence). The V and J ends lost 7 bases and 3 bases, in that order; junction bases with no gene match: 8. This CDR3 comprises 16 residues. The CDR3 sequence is CASKGLAGAYTGELFF. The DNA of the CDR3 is TGTGCCAGCAAGGGCCTAGCGGGAGCGTACACCGGGGAGCTGTTTTTT.

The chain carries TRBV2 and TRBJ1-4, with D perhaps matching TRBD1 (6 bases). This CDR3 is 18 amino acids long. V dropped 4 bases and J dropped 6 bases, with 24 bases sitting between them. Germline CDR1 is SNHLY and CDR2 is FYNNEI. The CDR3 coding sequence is TGTGCCAGCAGTGTGGTCAGGGGCATTGAGCGAGGCGATGAAAAACTGTTTTTT. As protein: CASSVVRGIERGDEKLFF.

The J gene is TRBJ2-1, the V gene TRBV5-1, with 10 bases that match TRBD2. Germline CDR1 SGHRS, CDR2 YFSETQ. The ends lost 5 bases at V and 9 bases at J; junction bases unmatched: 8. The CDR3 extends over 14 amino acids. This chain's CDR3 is CASSYPSGSPEQFF. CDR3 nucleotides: TGCGCCAGCAGTTATCCTAGCGGGAGTCCTGAGCAGTTCTTC. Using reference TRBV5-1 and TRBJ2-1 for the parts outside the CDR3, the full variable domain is KAGVTQTPRYLIKTRGQQVTLSCSPISGHRSVSWYQQTPGQGLQFLFEYFSETQRNKGNFPGRFSGRQFSNSRSEMNVSTLELGDSALYLCASSYPSGSPEQFFGPGTRLTVL.

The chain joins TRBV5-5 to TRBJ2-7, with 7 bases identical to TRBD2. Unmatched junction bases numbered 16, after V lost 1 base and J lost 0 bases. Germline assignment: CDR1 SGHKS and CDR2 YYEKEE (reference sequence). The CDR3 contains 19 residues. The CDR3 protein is CASSLRPGGTDGPSYEQYF. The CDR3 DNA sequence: TGTGCCAGCAGCTTGCGCCCGGGGGGAACGGACGGCCCCTCCTACGAGCAGTACTTC.

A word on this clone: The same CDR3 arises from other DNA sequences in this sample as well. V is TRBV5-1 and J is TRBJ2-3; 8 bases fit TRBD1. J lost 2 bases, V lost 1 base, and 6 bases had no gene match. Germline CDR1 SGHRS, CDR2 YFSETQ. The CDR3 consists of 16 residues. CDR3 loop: CASSLLAGGNTDTQYF. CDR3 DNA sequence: TGCGCCAGCAGCTTGTTGGCAGGGGGCAACACAGATACGCAGTATTTT.

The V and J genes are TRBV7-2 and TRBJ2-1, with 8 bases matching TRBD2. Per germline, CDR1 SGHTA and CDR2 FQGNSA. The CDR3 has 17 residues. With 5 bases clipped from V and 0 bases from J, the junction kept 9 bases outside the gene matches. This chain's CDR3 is CASSPSAGLGSYNEQFF. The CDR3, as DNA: TGTGCCAGCAGCCCGTCCGCGGGACTAGGCTCCTACAATGAGCAGTTCTTC. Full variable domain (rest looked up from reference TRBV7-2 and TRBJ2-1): GAGVSQSPSNKVTEKGKDVELRCDPISGHTALYWYRQSLGQGLEFLIYFQGNSAPDKSGLPSDRFSAERTGGSVSTLTIQRTQQEDSAVYLCASSPSAGLGSYNEQFFGPGTRLTVL.

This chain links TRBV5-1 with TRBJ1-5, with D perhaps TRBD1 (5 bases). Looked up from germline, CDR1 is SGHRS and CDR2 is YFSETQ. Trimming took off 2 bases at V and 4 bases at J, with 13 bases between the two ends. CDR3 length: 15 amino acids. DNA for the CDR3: TGCGCCAGCAGCTTTGAGGGACTAGCTAATCAGCCCCAGCATTTT. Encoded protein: CASSFEGLANQPQHF.

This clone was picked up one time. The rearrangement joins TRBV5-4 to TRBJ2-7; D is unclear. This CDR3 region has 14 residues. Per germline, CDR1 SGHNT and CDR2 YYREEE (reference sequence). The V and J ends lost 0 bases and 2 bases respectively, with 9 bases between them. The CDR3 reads CASSLGPHAYEQYF. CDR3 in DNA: TGTGCCAGCAGCTTGGGACCCCATGCCTACGAGCAGTACTTC.

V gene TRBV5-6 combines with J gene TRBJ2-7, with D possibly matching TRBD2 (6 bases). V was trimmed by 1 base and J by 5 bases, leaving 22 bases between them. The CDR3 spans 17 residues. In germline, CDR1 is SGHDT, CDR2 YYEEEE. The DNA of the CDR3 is TGTGCCAGCAGCTTGCCAGGGATGGGACTTGCGCCTGACGAGCAGTACTTC. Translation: CASSLPGMGLAPDEQYF.

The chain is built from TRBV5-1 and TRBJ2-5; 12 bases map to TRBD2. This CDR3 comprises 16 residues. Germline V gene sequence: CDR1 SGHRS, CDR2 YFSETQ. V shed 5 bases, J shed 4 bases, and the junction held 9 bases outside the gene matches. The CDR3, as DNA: TGCGCCAGCAGGACTAGCGGGAGTTCGTCCGGAGAGACCCAGTACTTC. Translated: CASRTSGSSSGETQYF.

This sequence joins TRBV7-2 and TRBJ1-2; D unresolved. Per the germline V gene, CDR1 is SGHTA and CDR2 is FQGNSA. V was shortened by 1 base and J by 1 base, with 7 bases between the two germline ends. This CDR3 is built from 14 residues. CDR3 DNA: TGTGCCAGCAGCTTAGGCAGCCGTAACTATGGCTACACCTTC. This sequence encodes CASSLGSRNYGYTF. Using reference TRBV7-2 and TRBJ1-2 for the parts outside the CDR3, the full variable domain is GAGVSQSPSNKVTEKGKDVELRCDPISGHTALYWYRQSLGQGLEFLIYFQGNSAPDKSGLPSDRFSAERTGGSVSTLTIQRTQQEDSAVYLCASSLGSRNYGYTFGSGTRLTVV.

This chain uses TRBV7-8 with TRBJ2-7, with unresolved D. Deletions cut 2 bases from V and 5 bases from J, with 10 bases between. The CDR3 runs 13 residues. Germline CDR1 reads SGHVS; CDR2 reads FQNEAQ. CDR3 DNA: TGTGCCAGCAGCTTACGGCGGACGAACGAGCAGTACTTC. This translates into CASSLRRTNEQYF.

The CDR3 loop is CATSRDFTGVKNEQFF. In nucleotides, the CDR3 is TGTGCCACCAGCAGAGATTTCACGGGAGTCAAGAATGAGCAGTTCTTC. The rearrangement joins TRBV15 to TRBJ2-1; D is possibly TRBD2 (6 bases). Looked up from germline, CDR1 is LNHNV and CDR2 is YYDKDF (reference sequence). The ends were cut back, 0 bases at V and 7 bases at J, with 16 bases in the middle. The CDR3 loop spans 16 amino acids.

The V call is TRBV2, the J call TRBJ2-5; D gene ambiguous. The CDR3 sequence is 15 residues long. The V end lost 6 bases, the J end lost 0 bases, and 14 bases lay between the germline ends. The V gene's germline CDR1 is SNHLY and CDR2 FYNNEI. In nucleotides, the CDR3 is TGTGCCAGCAGGCGAGAAGGGATGGACCAAGAGACCCAGTACTTC. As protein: CASRREGMDQETQYF.